The TCR beta chain under discussion was sequenced for a study of cytomegalovirus exposure and HLA in healthy donors. Primers: 60 Vbeta forward and 13 Jbeta reverse. Clones were sequenced by immunoSEQ multiplex PCR, and TCRdb holds only the in-frame ones, with some missing. The sample shows roughly 220,000 clones, around four fifths of them seen only once. This receptor was identified in a man aged 45-65 years in good health and CMV-seronegative. Sequenced sample: PBMCs.

The CDR3 sequence is CASSPRQAPSYEQYF. CDR3 DNA sequence: TGTGCCAGCTCACCCAGACAGGCGCCCTCCTACGAGCAGTACTTC. The chain couples TRBV18 to TRBJ2-7; weak D call: TRBD1 (6 bases). The V gene's germline CDR1 is KGHSH and CDR2 LQKENI. Between the trimmed V and J ends, which lost 3 bases and 0 bases, there was a span of 12 bases. The CDR3 has 15 residues.